The present T cell receptor (beta chain) was sequenced within a study of sequential checkpoint blockade in melanoma. In the study overall: Maintenance nivolumab came after either treatment sequence.

Treatment in this sample: randomized to nivolumab then ipilimumab (arm A) or the reverse (arm B). None of the patients previously received DNA-damaging chemotherapy. Live CD3+CD8+ CD19− CD56− cells were sorted from PBMCs. Clones were sequenced by immunoSEQ multiplex PCR, and TCRdb holds only the in-frame ones, with some missing. The table includes more than 20,000 clones, around 80% detected once. Material: CD8+ T cells sorted from blood (inferred from file names), obtained from a patient given nivolumab and ipilimumab in sequence. This TCR derives from a human donor with melanoma.

CDR3 sequence reads: CASSLTAGVVESTDTQYF. In DNA, the CDR3 is TGTGCCAGTAGTCTTACTGCGGGAGTAGTGGAAAGCACAGATACGCAGTATTTT. The chain uses TRBV19 and TRBJ2-3, with TRBD2 matching over 7 bases. This CDR3 spans 18 amino acids. Per germline, CDR1 LNHDA and CDR2 SQIVND (reference sequence). V shed 5 bases, J shed 0 bases, and the junction held 14 bases outside the gene matches.